The sequence of this TCR beta chain was determined in a study of blood T cells in healthy people across ages. Points from the study as a whole: The donors' CMV status was not determined, possibly confounding changes in expanded clonotypes. Reliance upon unsorted PBMCs precluded definitive naive versus antigen-experienced comparison.

Per-sample yields of isolated PBMCs were at least 6.5 million. PCR was performed a second time for about 7 to 12 cycles using a sample-barcoded 5' primer and a J-beta primer mix. Researchers report that a template-switch adaptor with 12 random nucleotides tagged each cDNA molecule. Using its own MiXCR run on the 5' RACE reads, TCRdb lists one record per CDR3 protein. There are approximately 940,000 distinct CDR3 sequences in the sample; around 48% occur only once, and around 15% lies in the top ten. This clonotype was detected a few times. The antigen remains unidentified. Sequencing was performed on blood. The TCR sequence derives from a man aged 25-40 years in good health.

The CDR3 region is CASSGDLQETQYF. The CDR3 bases are TGTGCCAGCAGCGGCGATCTTCAAGAGACCCAGTACTTC. The V gene is TRBV2, the J gene TRBJ2-5; D is unclear. CDR3 size: 13 residues. V was clipped by 6 bases and J by 2 bases, with 10 bases between them. Germline-derived CDR1 and CDR2 are SNHLY and FYNNEI.